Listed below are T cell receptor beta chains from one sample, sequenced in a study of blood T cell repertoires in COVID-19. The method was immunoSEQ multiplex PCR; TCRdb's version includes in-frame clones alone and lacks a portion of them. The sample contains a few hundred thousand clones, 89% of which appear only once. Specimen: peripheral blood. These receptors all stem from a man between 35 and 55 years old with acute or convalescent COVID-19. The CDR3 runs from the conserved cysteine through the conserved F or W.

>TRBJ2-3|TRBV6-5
CASSLAGGRNTQYF
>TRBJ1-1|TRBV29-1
CSVGLLNTEAFF
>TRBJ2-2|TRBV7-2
CASSITSGVSTGELFF
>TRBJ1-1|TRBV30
CAWSTSGRGTEAFF
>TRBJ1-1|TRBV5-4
CASSLGQGRNGGEAFF
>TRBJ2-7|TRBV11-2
CASSLGSSYEQYF
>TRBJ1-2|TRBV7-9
CASSPTGYGYTF
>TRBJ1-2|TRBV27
CASSLSPQNNYGYTF
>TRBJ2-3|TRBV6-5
CASRAQRKYTDTQYF
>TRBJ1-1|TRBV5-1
CASSLGTLNTEAFF
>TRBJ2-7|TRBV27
CASRTFLSGRTYEQYF
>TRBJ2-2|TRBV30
CAWSILNTGELFF
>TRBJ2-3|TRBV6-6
CASSYSPDRGNTQYF
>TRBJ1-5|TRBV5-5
CASSSSGGSNQPQHF
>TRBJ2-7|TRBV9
CASSALNSEQYF
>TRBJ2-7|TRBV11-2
CASSLGPGEAYEQYF
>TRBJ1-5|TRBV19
CASSIQNQPQHF
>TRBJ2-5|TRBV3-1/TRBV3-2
CASSRRGPEETQYF
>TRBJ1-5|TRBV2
CASSGQNNQPQHF
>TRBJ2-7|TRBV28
CASSLYRDEQYF
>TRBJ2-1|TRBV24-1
CATSEAPGDVNEQFF
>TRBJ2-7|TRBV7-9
CASSLITEGVREQYF
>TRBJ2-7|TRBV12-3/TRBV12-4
CASSILNTEQYF
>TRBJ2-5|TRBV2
CASTGTSGFQETQYF
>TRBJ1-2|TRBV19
CASTPGQGIKGYTF
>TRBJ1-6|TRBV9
CASSVGGTYNSPLHF
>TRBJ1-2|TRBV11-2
CASSLDRAQAFGYTF
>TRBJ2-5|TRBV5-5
CASSSPWTGEETQYF
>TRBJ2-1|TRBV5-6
CASSLRLAGGYEQFF
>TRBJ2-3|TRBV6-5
CASSTAGGTDTQYF
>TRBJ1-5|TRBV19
CASSGSFSNQPQHF
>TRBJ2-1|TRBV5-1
CASSPELGQYYEQFF
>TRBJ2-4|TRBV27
CASSFSPSLIQGREAKNIQYF
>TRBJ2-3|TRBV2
CASSEGSGSGTDTQYF
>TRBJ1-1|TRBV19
CASSLLAADLNTEAFF
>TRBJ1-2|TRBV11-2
CASSLVPGAGYGYTF
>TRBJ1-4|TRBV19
CASSTTGGGEKLFF
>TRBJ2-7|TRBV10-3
CAIRAGSGTGSYEQYF
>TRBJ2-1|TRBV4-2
CASSPAGGRINEQFF
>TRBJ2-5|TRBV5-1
CASSLGGTSVQETQYF
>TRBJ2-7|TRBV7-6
CASSASTARSYEQYF
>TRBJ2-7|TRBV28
CASRTGQGTYEQYF
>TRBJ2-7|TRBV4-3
CASSQVLRAKPYEQYF
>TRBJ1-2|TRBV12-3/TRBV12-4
CASTRDRNYGYTF
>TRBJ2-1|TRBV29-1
CSVEDGAGGAYNEQFF
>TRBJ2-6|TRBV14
CASSHTGTYSGANVLTF
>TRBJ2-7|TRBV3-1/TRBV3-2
CASSQGHRAYEQYF
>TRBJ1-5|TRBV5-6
CASSLLSGEGRQPQHF
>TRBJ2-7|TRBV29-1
CSVEVQGYEQYF
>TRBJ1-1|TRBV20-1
CSASIDRRAFF
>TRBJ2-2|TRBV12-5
CARGFGGGRPGELFF
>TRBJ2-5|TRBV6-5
CASGRARETQYF
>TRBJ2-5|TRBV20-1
CRALGGETQYF
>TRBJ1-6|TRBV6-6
CASTHWRVDNSPLHF
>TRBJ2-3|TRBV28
CASSRRREGADTQYF
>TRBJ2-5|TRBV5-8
CASSLGGGAVSAPQYF
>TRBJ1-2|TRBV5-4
CASSLAREEGYTF
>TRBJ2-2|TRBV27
CASSGPDRAPGELFF
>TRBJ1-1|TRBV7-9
CASSRFPEVPDTEAFF
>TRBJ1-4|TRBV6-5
CASSYVGQGGQKLFF